Below, 22 T cell receptor beta chains from the same sample are listed, as sequenced in a study of cytomegalovirus exposure and HLA in healthy donors. The PCR contained 60 Vbeta and 13 Jbeta primers. Repertoires were generated with immunoSEQ multiplex PCR, while TCRdb's copy carries only in-frame clones and drops some. The repertoire includes around 140,000 clones, 75% to 90% of them detected once, and approximately 8.1% sits in the top ten. The specimen was PBMCs. The receptors were gathered from a woman aged 50 to 65 in good health and CMV-seropositive.

The gene calls are TRBV4-3 and TRBJ1-2; TRBD1 agrees at 7 bases. The CDR3 spans 15 residues. The V and J ends lost 0 bases and 3 bases, in that order; junction bases with no gene match: 4. Germline CDR1 reads LGHNA; CDR2 reads YSLEER. The CDR3 reads CASSQEDRQDYGYTF. CDR3 in DNA: TGCGCCAGCAGCCAAGAGGACAGGCAAGACTATGGCTACACCTTC.

About this clone: One junction end does not reproduce the germline sequence, and a read error may be involved. The V gene is TRBV7-9, the J gene TRBJ2-2; 7 bases match TRBD1. Germline V gives CDR1 SEHNR, CDR2 FQNEAQ (reference sequence). This CDR3 region has 15 residues. The CDR3 DNA reads TGTTCCAGCATCCTAGACAGGGCAGAATCCGGGGAGCTGTTTTTT. Protein: CSSILDRAESGELFF.

The chain is built from TRBV6-6 and TRBJ2-5; perhaps TRBD1 as D (6 bases). The CDR3 extends over 12 amino acids. V was shortened by 10 bases and J by 5 bases, with 14 bases between the two germline ends. In germline, CDR1 is MNHNY, CDR2 SVGAGI (reference sequence). CDR3 sequence reads: CAIRGAQETQYF. The CDR3 DNA reads TGTGCCATCAGGGGAGCTCAGGAGACCCAGTACTTC.

As DNA, the CDR3 is TGTGCCAGCAGTACGCAGACAGGGAGCTATGGCTACACCTTC. Its protein is CASSTQTGSYGYTF. The V call is TRBV7-9, the J call TRBJ1-2, with 7 bases that match TRBD1. Trimming cost V 6 bases and J 4 bases; bases outside gene matches: 8. Germline loops: CDR1 SEHNR, CDR2 FQNEAQ (reference sequence). The CDR3 totals 14 residues.

Note on this clone: A read error may produce the germline difference seen at one junction end. The chain uses TRBV28 and TRBJ2-2; D is ambiguous. Per the germline V gene, CDR1 is MDHEN and CDR2 is SYDVKM. This CDR3 has 12 residues. The CDR3 is CASSPNIGELFF. CDR3 DNA sequence: TGTGCCAGCAGCCCAAACATCGGGGAGCTGTTTTTT.

This clone was observed once. This chain uses TRBV7-2 with TRBJ2-3, with 7 bases that match TRBD1. J gave up 5 bases and V 5 bases, and 4 bases lay outside the gene matches. From germline, CDR1 is SGHTA and CDR2 FQGNSA. CDR3 length: 13 residues. CDR3 sequence reads: CASSLQGLDTQYF. CDR3 nucleotide sequence: TGTGCCAGCAGCCTACAGGGGTTAGATACGCAGTATTTT.

The J gene is TRBJ1-4, the V gene TRBV30; a weak D match, TRBD1 (6 bases). The germline CDR1 and CDR2 sequences are GTSNPN and SVGIG (reference sequence). The CDR3 is 13 amino acids. V lost 5 bases and J 8 bases, leaving 15 bases between the germline ends. CDR3 nucleotides: TGTGCCTGGGCTACAGGGTTAGAGGAAAAACTGTTTTTT. Its protein product is CAWATGLEEKLFF.

V usage is TRBV7-9 and J usage is TRBJ2-7, with TRBD2 as a possible D gene (5 bases). Germline CDR1 and CDR2: SEHNR and FQNEAQ (reference sequence). The CDR3 is 13 residues long. V was pared by 4 bases and J by 3 bases, with 10 bases between. CDR3 sequence (DNA): TGTGCCAGCAGCTCCGGACTGAGCTACGAGCAGTACTTC. Protein: CASSSGLSYEQYF.

The rearrangement uses TRBV7-2 and TRBJ1-1; D is possibly TRBD1 (5 bases). Per germline, CDR1 SGHTA and CDR2 FQGNSA. The germline V and J ends were trimmed by 4 bases and 0 bases, with 12 bases remaining between them. This CDR3 has 15 amino acids. CDR3 DNA sequence: TGTGCCAGCAGCTCCGGACACCAAATGAACACTGAAGCTTTCTTT. This sequence encodes CASSSGHQMNTEAFF.

V is TRBV6-1 and J is TRBJ2-6; D may be TRBD2 (5 bases). Per the germline V gene, CDR1 is MNHNS and CDR2 is SASEGT. V shed 1 base and J shed 0 bases, with 7 bases lying between them. The CDR3 has 16 residues. Here the CDR3 DNA reads TGTGCCAGCAGTGAAGGTGAGGGCTCTGGGGCCAACGTCCTGACTTTC. Its protein is CASSEGEGSGANVLTF.

This chain connects TRBV9 to TRBJ1-2, with D maybe TRBD1 (6 bases). The germline V gene has CDR1 SGDLS and CDR2 YYNGEE. The ends were cut back, 4 bases at V and 14 bases at J, with 27 bases in the middle. This CDR3 has 15 amino acids. In DNA form, the CDR3 reads TGTGCCAGCAGCAGTTGGGGAGGGACATCATCCGCGTGGACCTTC. This gives the protein CASSSWGGTSSAWTF.

The chain links TRBV5-1 to TRBJ2-3, with 11 bases identical to TRBD2. After removal of 4 bases from V and 5 bases from J, the junction contained 6 bases not matched to a gene. The CDR3 is 15 amino acids. Germline V CDR1 and CDR2: SGHRS, YFSETQ. The CDR3 loop is CASSPGLAAGDTQYF. CDR3 sequence (DNA): TGCGCCAGCAGCCCGGGACTAGCGGCGGGAGATACGCAGTATTTT.

The chain carries TRBV5-1 and TRBJ2-5, with TRBD2 identical over 11 bases. The CDR3 loop spans 17 amino acids. J lost 5 bases, V lost 0 bases, and 9 bases had no gene match. In germline, CDR1 is SGHRS, CDR2 YFSETQ. The CDR3 sequence: CASSLGFTSGGEETQYF. CDR3 nucleotide sequence: TGCGCCAGCAGCTTGGGCTTTACTAGCGGGGGTGAGGAGACCCAGTACTTC.

The chain recombines TRBV2 with TRBJ2-1, with 9 bases matching TRBD1. Germline lookup yields CDR1 SNHLY and CDR2 FYNNEI. J lost 9 bases, V lost 4 bases, and 10 bases had no gene match. The CDR3 extends over 15 amino acids. The CDR3: CASSGGYRGRGEQFF. DNA for the CDR3: TGTGCCAGCAGTGGGGGTTACAGGGGGCGCGGTGAGCAGTTCTTC.

This clone turned up a few times. The CDR3 here is CAWSQGMSSYNEQFF. In DNA, the CDR3 is TGTGCCTGGAGTCAGGGGATGAGCTCCTACAATGAGCAGTTCTTC. The chain is built from TRBV30 and TRBJ2-1; the D gene is possibly TRBD1 (6 bases). The germline V gene has CDR1 GTSNPN and CDR2 SVGIG (reference sequence). The CDR3 is 15 residues long. The ends were cut back, 2 bases at V and 0 bases at J, with 11 bases in the middle.

J is TRBJ1-1 and V is TRBV7-3; D is uncertain. Germline values: CDR1 SGHTA, CDR2 FQGTGA. CDR3 length: 15 amino acids. V shed 2 bases and J shed 1 base, with 11 bases lying between them. This CDR3 is CASSLVPQTNTEAFF. The CDR3 DNA sequence: TGTGCCAGCAGCTTAGTCCCACAGACGAACACTGAAGCTTTCTTT.

J is TRBJ2-1 and V is TRBV27; 12 bases match TRBD2. Germline loops: CDR1 MNHEY, CDR2 SMNVEV (reference sequence). The CDR3 is made up of 18 amino acids. Unmatched junction bases numbered 7, after V lost 2 bases and J lost 2 bases. The DNA for the CDR3 is TGTGCCAGCAGTTTAGGGCTAGCGGGAGGGTGGCCCTACAATGAGCAGTTCTTC. It translates to CASSLGLAGGWPYNEQFF.

The CDR3 sequence: CASSQTPGQPNEAFF. The DNA of the CDR3 is TGTGCCAGCAGTCAAACCCCCGGACAGCCCAATGAAGCTTTCTTT. The rearrangement uses TRBV9 and TRBJ1-1; TRBD1 might be the D (6 bases). Germline V gene data show CDR1 as SGDLS and CDR2 as YYNGEE. The CDR3 length is 15 residues. V was clipped by 5 bases and J by 7 bases, with 21 bases between them.

This clone showed up just once. The V gene is TRBV27, the J gene TRBJ1-2; a possible D gene is TRBD1 (6 bases). Germline loops: CDR1 MNHEY, CDR2 SMNVEV (reference sequence). V dropped 2 bases and J dropped 2 bases, with 9 bases sitting between them. The CDR3 totals 14 residues. DNA of the CDR3: TGTGCCAGCAGTTTAGGACAGTACAACTATGGCTACACCTTC. Translating gives CASSLGQYNYGYTF.

This clone has just one count. The genes are TRBV29-1 and TRBJ2-1, with 9 bases that match TRBD2. Germline V gene data show CDR1 as SQVTM and CDR2 as ANQGSEA. V was clipped by 1 base and J by 6 bases; unmatched bases: 7. CDR3 size: 15 residues. CDR3 residues: CSVEVLGLALNEQFF. CDR3 nucleotide sequence: TGCAGCGTTGAAGTCTTGGGACTAGCCCTCAATGAGCAGTTCTTC.

V usage is TRBV29-1 and J usage is TRBJ1-2; 9 nucleotides match TRBD1. The germline V gene encodes CDR1 SQVTM and CDR2 ANQGSEA. The CDR3 has 10 amino acids. J was trimmed by 10 bases and V by 6 bases; bases with no gene match: 3. The CDR3 DNA is TGCAGCGTGGGGACAGGGTACTACACCTTC. Protein: CSVGTGYYTF.

This clone was found once. The CDR3 sequence: CASSPPGSVGRNTQYF. CDR3 sequence (DNA): TGTGCCAGCTCACCACCGGGAAGTGTGGGGCGGAATACGCAGTATTTT. The chain uses TRBV18 and TRBJ2-3; D is perhaps TRBD1 (5 bases). V was cut by 0 bases and J by 7 bases, with 17 bases left in between. Germline assignment: CDR1 KGHSH and CDR2 LQKENI. CDR3 length: 16 residues. Drawing the rest from reference TRBV18 and TRBJ2-3, the complete variable domain is NAGVMQNPRHLVRRRGQEARLRCSPMKGHSHVYWYRQLPEEGLKFMVYLQKENIIDESGMPKERFSAEFPKEGPSILRIQQVVRGDSAAYFCASSPPGSVGRNTQYFGPGTRLTVL.